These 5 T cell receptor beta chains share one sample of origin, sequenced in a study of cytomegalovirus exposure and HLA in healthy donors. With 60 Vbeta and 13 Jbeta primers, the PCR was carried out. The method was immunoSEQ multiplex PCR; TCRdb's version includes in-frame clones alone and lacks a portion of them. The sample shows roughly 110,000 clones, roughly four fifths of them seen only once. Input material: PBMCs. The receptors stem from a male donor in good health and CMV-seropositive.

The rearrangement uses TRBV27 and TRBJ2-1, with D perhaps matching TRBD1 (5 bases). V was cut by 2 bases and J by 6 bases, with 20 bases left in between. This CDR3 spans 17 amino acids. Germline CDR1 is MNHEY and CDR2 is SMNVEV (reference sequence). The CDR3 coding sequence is TGTGCCAGCAGTTTAGGGCCCACCTGGGGCCCCTCCAATGAGCAGTTCTTC. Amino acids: CASSLGPTWGPSNEQFF.

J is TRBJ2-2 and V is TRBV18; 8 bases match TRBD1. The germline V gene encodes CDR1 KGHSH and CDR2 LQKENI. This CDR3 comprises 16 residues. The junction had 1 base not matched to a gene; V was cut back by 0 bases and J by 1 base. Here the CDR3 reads CASSPPTGENTGELFF. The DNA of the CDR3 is TGTGCCAGCTCACCACCGACAGGGGAGAACACCGGGGAGCTGTTTTTT.

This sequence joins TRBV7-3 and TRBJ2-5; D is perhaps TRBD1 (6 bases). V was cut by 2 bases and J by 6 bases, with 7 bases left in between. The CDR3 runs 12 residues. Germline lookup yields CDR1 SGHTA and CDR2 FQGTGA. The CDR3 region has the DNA TGTGCCAGCAGCTTACAGGGGAAGACCCAGTACTTC. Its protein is CASSLQGKTQYF.

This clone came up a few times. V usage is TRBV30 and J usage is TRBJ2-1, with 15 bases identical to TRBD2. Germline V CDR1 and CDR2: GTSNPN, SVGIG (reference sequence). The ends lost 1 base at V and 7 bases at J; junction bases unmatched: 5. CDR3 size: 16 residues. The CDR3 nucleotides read TGTGCCTGGAGTGGCTTTGGGACTAGCGGGAGGAATGAGCAGTTCTTC. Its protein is CAWSGFGTSGRNEQFF.

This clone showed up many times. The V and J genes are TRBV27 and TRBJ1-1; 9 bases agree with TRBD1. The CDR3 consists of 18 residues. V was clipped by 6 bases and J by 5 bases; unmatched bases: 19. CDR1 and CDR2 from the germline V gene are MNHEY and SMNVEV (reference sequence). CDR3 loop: CASRPQGARGKLGTEAFF. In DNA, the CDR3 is TGTGCCAGCAGACCACAGGGGGCGCGGGGGAAGCTTGGTACTGAAGCTTTCTTT.